This T cell receptor (beta chain) was identified in a study of CD8 T cells in Susac syndrome. On the study more broadly: Treatment at blood withdrawal was none, corticosteroids, or intravenous immunoglobulin alone in Susac syndrome patients.

Random-hexamer reverse transcription was applied to roughly 0.5 to 1 ug RNA. Via MiXCR, TCRdb re-called the immunoSEQ multiplex PCR reads, giving one row per CDR3 protein. The table shows about 150,000 distinct CDR3 sequences, with around 95% occurring only once. Findings and caveats of the study: Regarding the TCR sequencing and HLA analysis, the study admitted that a relatively small number of individuals were involved.

Comments on this clonotype: Its antigen is still unknown.

Germline V gene sequence: CDR1 SGHDN, CDR2 FVKESK. V lost 4 bases to trimming and J lost 3 bases; unmatched junction nucleotides: 27. CDR3 length: 21 residues. This chain joins TRBV14 and TRBJ2-7; 7 bases are shared with TRBD2. This clonotype was obtained from a human donor with Susac syndrome. The sequenced sample was CD8+ T cells from PBMCs. This chain's CDR3 is CASSLTGITLAEDARGYEQYF. In DNA, the CDR3 is TGTGCCAGCAGCCTCACGGGGATCACTCTAGCGGAGGACGCGAGAGGCTACGAGCAGTACTTC.